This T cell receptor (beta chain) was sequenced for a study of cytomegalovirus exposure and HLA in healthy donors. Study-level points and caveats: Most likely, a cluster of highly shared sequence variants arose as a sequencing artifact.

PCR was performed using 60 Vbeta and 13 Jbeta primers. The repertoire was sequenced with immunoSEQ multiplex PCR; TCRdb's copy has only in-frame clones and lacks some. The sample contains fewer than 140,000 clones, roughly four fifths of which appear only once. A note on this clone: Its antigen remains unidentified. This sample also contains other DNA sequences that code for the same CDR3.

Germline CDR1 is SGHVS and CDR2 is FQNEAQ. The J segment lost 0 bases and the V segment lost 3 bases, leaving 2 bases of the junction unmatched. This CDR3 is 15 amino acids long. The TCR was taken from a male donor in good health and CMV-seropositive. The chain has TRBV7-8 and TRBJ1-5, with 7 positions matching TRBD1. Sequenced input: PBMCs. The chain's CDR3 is CASSLNRGSNQPQHF. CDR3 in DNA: TGTGCCAGCAGCTTGAACAGGGGTAGCAATCAGCCCCAGCATTTT.